The clone carrying this T cell receptor beta chain came up many times. As yet, its antigen is unknown. Germline CDR1 is SGHRS and CDR2 is YFSETQ. The CDR3 extends over 12 amino acids. J was trimmed by 10 bases and V by 3 bases; bases with no gene match: 4. Original processing notes: To classify distant metastasis in papillary thyroid cancer, a model was built from CDR3 differences across clinicopathological groups. TCRdb re-processed the PCR reads through MiXCR. TCRdb, not the original authors, processed these V and J calls. The repertoire includes some 27,000 clones, about a quarter of them detected once, and 2% to 3% sits in the top ten. The sample originates from a study of metastatic and nonmetastatic thyroid tumors. Study-wide context: Across blood and tumor or nodule tissue, repertoires from malignant and benign thyroid patients were compared with one another. Study findings and constraints: Relative to benign nodules, malignant thyroid tumors were reportedly characterized by significantly elevated TCR beta diversity in blood and tumor.

No patient received treatment before thyroid surgery. This rearrangement joins TRBV5-1 to TRBJ1-2, with 9 nucleotides matching TRBD1. The clonotype comes from a female donor with papillary thyroid cancer or a benign thyroid nodule (not recorded which). Some clones in this sample may be carry-over from other donors' samples. What was sequenced was blood. The CDR3: CASSSGQGNYTF. CDR3 bases: TGCGCCAGCAGCTCGGGACAGGGCAACTACACCTTC.